This is a list of T cell receptor beta chains from one sample in a study of breast tumors, draining lymph nodes, adjacent tissues. TCRdb used MiXCR to reprocess the multiplex PCR reads, holding one entry per CDR3 protein. This sample has 80,000 to 130,000 distinct CDR3 sequences, with 21% found just once. Sample: axillary lymph node tissue. These receptors were obtained from a female donor with breast cancer. Some clones in this sample may be carry-over from other donors' samples. Each CDR3 is given with its conserved first and last residue. The order of the fields is D gene, clone size, J gene, V gene, CDR3 protein, CDR3 DNA. A D gene is named only where the DNA matches it firmly. Size is stated for part of the rows, as once, few or many counts, or as a class when the clone is expanded.

D: .; size: many; J: TRBJ2-2; V: TRBV6-5; CDR3: CATLRRTANTGELFF; DNA: TGTGCCACACTTAGACGTACGGCGAACACCGGGGAGCTGTTTTTT
D: TRBD1; size: few; J: TRBJ1-2; V: TRBV3-1; CDR3: CASRRQGAGFYGYTF; DNA: TGTGCCAGCAGGAGACAGGGGGCCGGCTTTTATGGCTACACCTTC
D: TRBD1; size: many; J: TRBJ2-1; V: TRBV12-3/TRBV12-4; CDR3: CASSIQGAGVEQFF; DNA: TGTGCCAGCAGTATTCAGGGGGCTGGGGTGGAGCAGTTCTTC
D: TRBD1; size: many; J: TRBJ1-5; V: TRBV7-9; CDR3: CASSETGGGNQPQHF; DNA: TGTGCCAGCAGCGAGACAGGGGGGGGGAATCAGCCCCAGCATTTT
D: .; size: .; J: TRBJ2-4; V: TRBV5-6; CDR3: CASSLHQAGSVNIQYF; DNA: TGTGCCAGCAGCTTGCATCAGGCGGGGTCGGTAAACATTCAGTACTTC
D: .; size: many; J: TRBJ1-5; V: TRBV6-6; CDR3: CASSYGQSTNQPQHF; DNA: TGTGCCAGCAGTTACGGGCAGAGCACCAATCAGCCCCAGCATTTT
D: TRBD2; size: .; J: TRBJ2-1; V: TRBV24-1; CDR3: CATSDLAGGRVNEQFF; DNA: TGTGCCACCAGTGATTTGGCGGGAGGGCGGGTCAATGAGCAGTTCTTC
D: TRBD2; size: few; J: TRBJ2-6; V: TRBV7-2; CDR3: CASSLGVAGDVGFGANVLTF; DNA: TGTGCCAGCAGCTTAGGGGTAGCGGGGGATGTTGGGTTTGGGGCCAACGTCCTGACTTTC
D: .; size: .; J: TRBJ1-2; V: TRBV6-5; CDR3: CASSYDRINYGYTF; DNA: TGTGCCAGCAGTTACGACAGGATCAACTATGGCTACACCTTC
D: TRBD1; size: many; J: TRBJ2-3; V: TRBV4-1; CDR3: CASSQGDRGADTQYF; DNA: TGCGCCAGCAGCCAGGGAGACAGGGGAGCAGATACGCAGTATTTT